This TCR beta chain is from a study of beta chain features in type 1 diabetes. Averaging about 116 mL, one heparinised blood draw came from each individual donor. Sequenced material consisted of expressed TCRB transcripts (all of the isolated RNA was reverse transcribed). TCRdb keeps only in-frame clones here, not all; method: immunoSEQ multiplex PCR. The data show roughly 140,000 clones, roughly 10% seen once. The CDR3 is 16 residues long. Germline loops: CDR1 MRHNA, CDR2 SNTAGT. The ends were cut back, 4 bases at V and 0 bases at J, with 14 bases in the middle. The chain carries TRBV6-4 and TRBJ2-3; possibly TRBD2 for D (6 bases). Sequencing input: central memory CD4+ T cells from blood. The clonotype originates from a man aged 18 to 29 in good health. CDR3 residues: CASSGKPGTSTDTQYF. The CDR3 coding sequence is TGTGCCAGCAGTGGAAAACCCGGGACTAGCACAGATACGCAGTATTTT.